These 22 T cell receptor beta chains came from one sample sequenced in a study of chemoradiotherapy in HPV16-positive cancers. Libraries were prepared by immunoSEQ multiplex PCR; TCRdb keeps only in-frame clonotypes and omits some of them. The sample includes 9,500 or so clones, approximately 80% of them seen just once. The sample in question was tumor tissue, obtained from a patient who underwent chemoradiotherapy. These receptors were taken from a human donor with HPV-associated anogenital cancer.

This chain links TRBV5-1 with TRBJ1-4; D gene unclear. Germline CDR1 SGHRS, CDR2 YFSETQ. CDR3 length: 14 amino acids. V gave up 5 bases and J gave up 4 bases, with 12 bases separating them. This CDR3 is CASRSIAGNEKLFF. The CDR3 DNA follows: TGCGCCAGCAGGAGTATAGCGGGTAATGAAAAACTGTTTTTT.

V gene TRBV5-6 combines with J gene TRBJ1-6, with D hard to call. Germline-derived CDR1 and CDR2 are SGHDT and YYEEEE. V was pared by 0 bases and J by 0 bases, with 4 bases between. This CDR3 has 15 amino acids. The CDR3 here is CASSLASSYNSPLHF. The DNA of the CDR3 is TGTGCCAGCAGCTTGGCTAGCTCCTATAATTCACCCCTCCACTTT.

The chain combines TRBV30 with TRBJ1-1, with no clear D. The germline CDR1 and CDR2 sequences are GTSNPN and SVGIG (reference sequence). The CDR3 contains 12 residues. The V and J ends lost 6 bases and 1 base respectively, with 9 bases between them. The CDR3 loop reads CACPGQNTEAFF. The CDR3 DNA reads as TGTGCCTGCCCCGGGCAGAACACTGAAGCTTTCTTT. Looking up the rest from reference TRBV30 and TRBJ1-1 gives the full variable domain: SQTIHQWPATLVQPVGSPLSLECTVEGTSNPNLYWYRQAAGRGLQLLFYSVGIGQISSEVPQNLSASRPQDRQFILSSKKLLLSDSGFYLCACPGQNTEAFFGQGTRLTVV.

The chain uses TRBV7-9 and TRBJ1-4, with D perhaps matching TRBD1 (5 bases). Trimming took 0 bases from V and 3 from J, leaving 5 bases between them. CDR3 length: 14 residues. Germline V CDR1 and CDR2: SEHNR, FQNEAQ (reference sequence). In nucleotides, the CDR3 is TGTGCCAGCAGCTTAGCAGGGGCTAATGAAAAACTGTTTTTT. It yields the protein CASSLAGANEKLFF. The full variable domain, completed using reference TRBV7-9 and TRBJ1-4, is DTGVSQNPRHKITKRGQNVTFRCDPISEHNRLYWYRQTLGQGPEFLTYFQNEAQLEKSRLLSDRFSAERPKGSFSTLEIQRTEQGDSAMYLCASSLAGANEKLFFGSGTQLSVL.

This chain uses TRBV7-3 with TRBJ2-6; D is unresolved. The CDR3 length is 16 residues. V gave up 5 bases and J gave up 1 base, with 12 bases separating them. The germline gives CDR1 SGHTA, CDR2 FQGTGA. This CDR3 reads CASSLTSWSGANVLTF. CDR3 in DNA: TGTGCCAGCAGCCTCACCTCCTGGTCTGGGGCCAACGTCCTGACTTTC.

As regards this clone: Germline is not matched at one junction end, which may reflect a read error. The chain joins TRBV6-1 to TRBJ1-1; D not resolved. From germline, CDR1 is MNHNS and CDR2 SASEGT. The CDR3 is 13 amino acids. CDR3 sequence: CASREVERTEAFF. For the CDR3, the DNA is TGTGCCAGCAGAGAAGTGGAAAGGACTGAAGCTTTCTTT.

The genes are TRBV6-5 and TRBJ2-1; 14 nucleotides line up with TRBD2. With 5 bases clipped from V and 10 bases from J, the junction kept 4 bases outside the gene matches. The CDR3 is made up of 14 amino acids. Per germline, CDR1 MNHEY and CDR2 SVGAGI. CDR3 in amino acids: CASSDGLAGGEQFF. CDR3 in DNA: TGTGCCAGCAGTGATGGACTAGCGGGGGGAGAGCAGTTCTTC.

J is TRBJ1-1 and V is TRBV10-3; D gene ambiguous. Germline CDR1 is ENHRY and CDR2 is SYGVKD. CDR3 length: 11 residues. Deletions cut 7 bases from V and 3 bases from J, with 6 bases between. This chain's CDR3 is CAIKFDTEAFF. DNA for the CDR3: TGTGCCATCAAGTTTGACACTGAAGCTTTCTTT.

The J gene is TRBJ2-3, the V gene TRBV7-9; D remains ambiguous. Germline V gene lookup returns CDR1 SEHNR and CDR2 FQNEAQ (reference sequence). Trimming left V 5 bases short and J 3 bases short, with 12 bases between. The CDR3 spans 14 residues. CDR3 sequence reads: CASSNSDATDTQYF. CDR3 sequence (DNA): TGTGCCAGCAGCAACTCGGACGCTACAGATACGCAGTATTTT.

V gene TRBV15 combines with J gene TRBJ2-1; D call uncertain. Germline CDR1 and CDR2: LNHNV and YYDKDF (reference sequence). V dropped 5 bases and J dropped 8 bases, with 10 bases sitting between them. The CDR3 spans 12 residues. The CDR3 reads CATSLNSDEQFF. The CDR3 DNA is TGTGCCACCAGCCTAAACTCGGATGAGCAGTTCTTC.

With regard to this clone: One end of the junction is discordant with germline, which a read error may explain. J is TRBJ2-3 and V is TRBV5-1, with D unclear. The CDR3 sequence is 13 residues long. Germline assignment: CDR1 SGHRS and CDR2 YFSETQ. The CDR3 DNA is TGCGCCAGCAGCTTGGGACTCACAAATACGCAGTATTTT. Encoded protein: CASSLGLTNTQYF.

In nucleotides, the CDR3 is TGTGCCAGCAGCTTATTTCCGAGGGCCGGGGAGCTGTTTTTT. It yields the protein CASSLFPRAGELFF. The chain joins TRBV7-3 to TRBJ2-2; the D gene is possibly TRBD2 (5 bases). The CDR3 has 14 residues. Per germline, CDR1 SGHTA and CDR2 FQGTGA. V dropped 2 bases and J dropped 6 bases, with 10 bases sitting between them.

The chain uses TRBV19 and TRBJ2-3, with D hard to call. CDR3 length: 14 residues. Germline CDR1 reads LNHDA; CDR2 reads SQIVND (reference sequence). V was pared by 5 bases and J by 2 bases, with 11 bases between. CDR3 region: CASSQRGDTDTQYF. In DNA, the CDR3 is TGTGCCAGTAGTCAACGTGGAGACACAGATACGCAGTATTTT.

The chain recombines TRBV27 with TRBJ2-1; 7 nucleotides align to TRBD2. CDR1 is MNHEY and CDR2 is SMNVEV in the germline V gene (reference sequence). Germline trimming cut 4 bases from V and 5 bases from J; bases unmatched to any gene: 11. This CDR3 has 16 residues. In nucleotides, the CDR3 is TGTGCCAGCAGTTCCCCCGGGGGGTTTCTTAACAATGAGCAGTTCTTC. It is translated as CASSSPGGFLNNEQFF.

This clone was seen a handful of times. The chain is built from TRBV28 and TRBJ1-2; possibly TRBD1 for D (5 bases). V lost 8 bases and J lost 2, with 12 bases in between. The CDR3 loop spans 13 amino acids. Germline lookup yields CDR1 MDHEN and CDR2 SYDVKM. The CDR3 reads CASQGGGNYGYTF. The CDR3, as DNA: TGTGCCAGCCAAGGTGGGGGGAACTATGGCTACACCTTC.

This chain connects TRBV5-1 to TRBJ2-7, with TRBD1 identical over 8 bases. Germline V lookup: CDR1 SGHRS, CDR2 YFSETQ. The CDR3 runs 15 residues. The V segment lost 0 bases and the J segment 6 bases; nucleotides outside the gene matches: 8. The CDR3 loop is CASSLGGRTGFEQYF. CDR3 nucleotide sequence: TGCGCCAGCAGCTTGGGGGGACGGACAGGGTTCGAGCAGTACTTC.

This clone showed up just a few times. The rearrangement links TRBV5-1 to TRBJ2-3, with D hard to call. V was clipped by 0 bases and J by 2 bases, with 10 bases between them. The CDR3 consists of 15 residues. Per germline, CDR1 SGHRS and CDR2 YFSETQ. In DNA, the CDR3 is TGCGCCAGCAGCTTGGAACCGCAAACCACAGATACGCAGTATTTT. Amino acid sequence: CASSLEPQTTDTQYF. Full variable domain (outside the CDR3, taken from reference TRBV5-1 and TRBJ2-3): KAGVTQTPRYLIKTRGQQVTLSCSPISGHRSVSWYQQTPGQGLQFLFEYFSETQRNKGNFPGRFSGRQFSNSRSEMNVSTLELGDSALYLCASSLEPQTTDTQYFGPGTRLTVL.

The V and J genes are TRBV12-5 and TRBJ1-1; 7 bases fit TRBD1. V trimming: 0 bases; J trimming: 0 bases; junction bases outside the gene matches: 4. The CDR3 has 16 residues. Germline CDR1 LGHNT, CDR2 FRNRAP. The CDR3 DNA follows: TGTGCTAGTGGTTTGGTACAGGGGACAGTGAACACTGAAGCTTTCTTT. It specifies CASGLVQGTVNTEAFF.

This clone has only one observation. The gene calls are TRBV4-2 and TRBJ1-6; unclear D gene. Trimming stripped 6 bases from V and 3 bases from J, with 9 bases between. The CDR3 extends over 14 amino acids. From germline, CDR1 is LGHNA and CDR2 YNFKEQ. The CDR3, as DNA: TGTGCCAGCAGGCAAACCCGCTATAATTCACCCCTCCACTTT. It translates to CASRQTRYNSPLHF.

The CDR3: CASSTVVGQGLAEAFF. CDR3 nucleotide sequence: TGTGCCAGCAGTACGGTCGTGGGACAGGGGCTGGCTGAAGCTTTCTTT. This chain links TRBV28 with TRBJ1-1, with 10 bases fitting TRBD1. The CDR3 is 16 residues long. J lost 6 bases, V lost 5 bases, and 12 bases had no gene match. Germline values: CDR1 MDHEN, CDR2 SYDVKM.

The rearrangement joins TRBV11-2 to TRBJ2-4; TRBD2 is a possible D gene (5 bases). Germline assignment: CDR1 SGHAT and CDR2 FQNNGV. This CDR3 spans 13 amino acids. The V and J ends lost 3 bases and 8 bases respectively, with 11 bases between them. The CDR3 sequence is CASSLWTPDIQYF. The DNA of the CDR3 is TGTGCCAGCAGCTTGTGGACTCCAGACATTCAGTACTTC.

The chain couples TRBV7-8 to TRBJ2-7; D is ambiguous. V lost 0 bases to trimming and J lost 5 bases, with 14 bases between them. The V gene's germline CDR1 is SGHVS and CDR2 FQNEAQ. CDR3 length: 15 amino acids. The CDR3 sequence: CASSLAPPGLDEQYF. CDR3 sequence (DNA): TGTGCCAGCAGCTTAGCGCCCCCTGGCTTGGACGAGCAGTACTTC.